One sample yielded the 30 T cell receptor beta chains listed below, sequenced in a study of blood T cell repertoires in COVID-19 (dated by TCRdb to the early 2020s). Library preparation used the immunoSEQ multiplex PCR assay. TCRdb mirrors the immuneACCESS table, restricted to in-frame sequences. Some clones are absent from its copies; in checked studies, under half trace to an unresolved V gene, and the reason for the others is unknown. The sample contains fewer than 650,000 clones, 85% to 90% of them found a single time. The ten largest clonotypes hold roughly 8% of the sample. The sample comprised peripheral blood. These TCRs come from a woman aged 45-59 years with COVID-19, enrolled during active disease.

The rearrangement joins TRBV30 to TRBJ1-5; 9 positions agree with TRBD1. V lost 1 base, J lost 6 bases, and 10 bases stayed unmatched. The germline V gene encodes CDR1 GTSNPN and CDR2 SVGIG (reference sequence). The CDR3 contains 16 residues. The CDR3 DNA reads as TGTGCCTGGAGTGCCCGAAGGACAGGGGTGGGTCAGCCCCAGCATTTT. Translated: CAWSARRTGVGQPQHF.

V gene TRBV12-3 or TRBV12-4 combines with J gene TRBJ2-5; 11 nucleotides line up with TRBD1. The CDR3 sequence is 13 residues long. J gave up 4 bases and V 8 bases, and 3 bases lay outside the gene matches. CDR3 loop: CASLGTGGETQYF. The CDR3 nucleotides read TGTGCCAGCCTAGGGACAGGGGGAGAGACCCAGTACTTC.

This clone was recorded a few times. The CDR3 sequence: CASRGGNLATNEKLFF. The DNA for the CDR3 is TGCGCCAGCAGAGGCGGGAATCTCGCAACTAATGAAAAACTGTTTTTT. The rearrangement uses TRBV5-1 and TRBJ1-4, with D hard to call. V lost 5 bases and J lost 0, with 14 bases in between. Germline assignment: CDR1 SGHRS and CDR2 YFSETQ. This CDR3 has 16 amino acids.

J is TRBJ2-3 and V is TRBV19, with D possibly being TRBD1 (6 bases). CDR3 length: 15 amino acids. V lost 5 bases to trimming and J lost 3 bases, with 15 bases between them. CDR1 and CDR2 (germline): LNHDA, SQIVND (reference sequence). CDR3 coding DNA: TGTGCCAGTAGTGGTAACCCGAGGGGGACAGATACGCAGTATTTT. This translates into CASSGNPRGTDTQYF. Supplemented by reference TRBV19 and TRBJ2-3, the full variable domain reads DGGITQSPKYLFRKEGQNVTLSCEQNLNHDAMYWYRQDPGQGLRLIYYSQIVNDFQKGDIAEGYSVSREKKESFPLTVTSAQKNPTAFYLCASSGNPRGTDTQYFGPGTRLTVL.

The chain has TRBV2 and TRBJ1-2; weak D call: TRBD1 (5 bases). Germline lookup yields CDR1 SNHLY and CDR2 FYNNEI. With 3 bases removed from V and 1 base from J, the gap between germline ends came to 9 bases. This CDR3 comprises 14 residues. The CDR3 nucleotides are TGTGCCAGCAGTGACCCCCAGGGTAACTATGGCTACACCTTC. Translation gives CASSDPQGNYGYTF.

This clone turned up a few times. Other DNA sequences of this sample code for an identical CDR3. The chain joins TRBV19 to TRBJ1-5; the D is unclear. Germline CDR1 reads LNHDA; CDR2 reads SQIVND (reference sequence). The CDR3 extends over 13 amino acids. Trimming cost V 1 base and J 2 bases, with 3 bases left between them. The CDR3 loop is CASSIGGNQPQHF. As DNA, the CDR3 is TGTGCCAGTAGTATAGGAGGCAATCAGCCCCAGCATTTT.

In its sample, this clone was seen once. The genes are TRBV19 and TRBJ1-2; 12 bases align to TRBD1. V shed 11 bases, J shed 7 bases, and the junction held 11 bases outside the gene matches. CDR1 and CDR2 from the germline V gene are LNHDA and SQIVND (reference sequence). The CDR3 is 14 amino acids. The CDR3 coding sequence is TGTGCCGCTGACTCCGGGACAGGGGGCTTTGGCTACACCTTC. This encodes CAADSGTGGFGYTF.

The V call is TRBV5-1, the J call TRBJ2-2, with TRBD1 identical over 8 bases. The V and J ends lost 3 bases and 4 bases, in that order; junction bases with no gene match: 5. There are 15 residues in the CDR3. Germline loops: CDR1 SGHRS, CDR2 YFSETQ. The CDR3 loop reads CASSYGQGSTGELFF. DNA of the CDR3: TGCGCCAGCAGCTACGGACAGGGATCCACCGGGGAGCTGTTTTTT.

The V and J genes are TRBV2 and TRBJ1-2; 7 bases fit TRBD1. Germline values: CDR1 SNHLY, CDR2 FYNNEI. Trimming at V came to 7 bases and at J to 1 base, leaving 6 bases not matched to a gene. CDR3 size: 14 residues. This CDR3 is CASTRTGLNYGYTF. For the CDR3, the DNA is TGTGCCAGCACTAGGACAGGTCTTAACTATGGCTACACCTTC.

The chain uses TRBV7-9 and TRBJ1-1; weak D call: TRBD1 (6 bases). V lost 4 bases to trimming and J lost 2 bases, with 17 bases between them. This CDR3 is built from 16 residues. Germline lookup yields CDR1 SEHNR and CDR2 FQNEAQ (reference sequence). For the CDR3, the DNA is TGTGCCAGCAGCTCCCCAGAGGGACACGTAAACACTGAAGCTTTCTTT. The encoded protein is CASSSPEGHVNTEAFF.

The gene calls are TRBV28 and TRBJ1-2, with D unclear. Germline CDR1 MDHEN, CDR2 SYDVKM. The CDR3 spans 11 residues. Trimming shortened V by 7 bases and J by 8 bases, and 11 bases separated the two germline ends. The CDR3 region is CASTIGSGYTF. The CDR3 DNA follows: TGTGCCAGCACCATAGGGAGCGGCTACACCTTC.

The V and J genes are TRBV29-1 and TRBJ2-7, with a weak D call TRBD1 (6 bases). Germline CDR1 is SQVTM and CDR2 is ANQGSEA. V was pared by 7 bases and J by 0 bases, with 10 bases between. The CDR3 has 12 residues. The CDR3 reads CSAQGNSYEQYF. Here the CDR3 DNA reads TGCAGCGCCCAGGGGAACTCCTACGAGCAGTACTTC.

This clone was observed a single time. Other DNA sequences within the sample encode an identical CDR3. The V and J genes are TRBV18 and TRBJ1-2; D is unresolved. The CDR3 is 13 amino acids. The V end lost 2 bases, the J end lost 2 bases, and 6 bases lay between the germline ends. From germline, CDR1 is KGHSH and CDR2 LQKENI. The CDR3 DNA is TGTGCCAGCTCACCAACAGAAAACTATGGCTACACCTTC. It yields the protein CASSPTENYGYTF.

This chain links TRBV7-6 with TRBJ1-1, with 7 positions matching TRBD1. CDR3 size: 15 residues. V lost 5 bases to trimming and J lost 4 bases; unmatched junction nucleotides: 10. Germline V CDR1 and CDR2: SGHVS, FNYEAQ. The CDR3 nucleotides read TGTGCCAGCAGCCTGGGACAGTTGGATGTCACTGAAGCTTTCTTT. As protein: CASSLGQLDVTEAFF.

The genes are TRBV3-1 (or the pseudogene TRBV3-2) and TRBJ2-7, with a weak D call TRBD2 (5 bases). This CDR3 has 15 residues. Germline V CDR1 and CDR2: LGHDT, YNNKEL (reference sequence). Deletions cut 4 bases from V and 2 bases from J, with 15 bases between. The CDR3 coding sequence is TGTGCCAGCAGCCCCCGTCCGGACTTAACCTACGAGCAGTACTTC. Amino acids: CASSPRPDLTYEQYF.

There are many counts of this clone. The gene calls are TRBV25-1 and TRBJ2-2, with D unclear. Germline loops: CDR1 MGHDK, CDR2 SYGVNS. V was trimmed by 1 base and J by 3 bases, leaving 12 bases between them. The CDR3 spans 16 residues. The CDR3: CASSEFETTYTGELFF. CDR3 bases: TGTGCCAGCAGTGAATTCGAGACAACTTACACCGGGGAGCTGTTTTTT.

This clone was counted once. This chain uses TRBV18 with TRBJ1-2; D uncertain. Germline-derived CDR1 and CDR2 are KGHSH and LQKENI. The CDR3 runs 13 residues. V lost 3 bases and J 5 bases, leaving 10 bases between the germline ends. CDR3 DNA: TGTGCCAGCTCACCGTCAGAAGCGTATGGCTACACCTTC. As protein: CASSPSEAYGYTF.

The chain couples TRBV27 to TRBJ1-1, with 7 positions matching TRBD1. The V gene end was trimmed by 2 bases and the J gene end by 5 bases; junction bases not matched to a gene: 2. The CDR3 loop spans 13 amino acids. The germline V gene has CDR1 MNHEY and CDR2 SMNVEV (reference sequence). DNA for the CDR3: TGTGCCAGCAGTTTAGGCAGGGGGACTGAAGCTTTCTTT. Translating gives CASSLGRGTEAFF.

Only a few counts were recorded for this clone. This sample also contains other DNA sequences that code for the same CDR3. The rearrangement joins TRBV4-1 to TRBJ2-7, with D possibly TRBD2 on 5 matching bases. The CDR3 is 14 amino acids. Germline V gives CDR1 MGHRA, CDR2 YSYEKL. V was pared by 1 base and J by 3 bases, with 10 bases between. The CDR3 DNA sequence: TGCGCCAGCAGCCAAGGTGAAGGGAGCTACGAGCAGTACTTC. Translation gives CASSQGEGSYEQYF.

The V gene is TRBV6-5, the J gene TRBJ2-1, with D possibly TRBD2 on 6 matching bases. This CDR3 comprises 13 residues. Looked up from germline, CDR1 is MNHEY and CDR2 is SVGAGI. The V gene lost 5 bases and the J gene lost 8 bases, with 13 bases spanning the gap. CDR3 DNA: TGTGCCAGCAGTCGGGCCGGGGAGGATGAGCAGTTCTTC. It yields the protein CASSRAGEDEQFF.

V is TRBV6-6 and J is TRBJ1-2, with 7 bases lining up with TRBD1. CDR1 and CDR2 from the germline V gene are MNHNY and SVGAGI (reference sequence). With V trimmed by 6 bases and J by 2 bases, 0 bases remained unmatched. The CDR3 consists of 12 residues. Here the CDR3 reads CASRTGNYGYTF. DNA for the CDR3: TGTGCCAGCAGGACAGGGAACTATGGCTACACCTTC.

The chain is built from TRBV7-8 and TRBJ1-5; D might be TRBD1 (5 bases). The CDR3 sequence is 16 residues long. CDR1 SGHVS and CDR2 FQNEAQ come from the germline V gene. V lost 1 base and J lost 1, with 11 bases in between. CDR3: CASSLVGRGSNQPQHF. DNA of the CDR3: TGTGCCAGCAGCTTAGTTGGACGGGGGAGCAATCAGCCCCAGCATTTT.

The rearrangement uses TRBV6-1 and TRBJ1-1; D is unclear. Trimming removed 2 bases at V and 0 bases at J, with 10 bases between. This CDR3 comprises 15 residues. The V gene's germline CDR1 is MNHNS and CDR2 SASEGT. The CDR3 region has the DNA TGTGCCAGCAGTGAATTTCGGTCGTTGAACACTGAAGCTTTCTTT. Amino acids: CASSEFRSLNTEAFF.

The V call is TRBV27, the J call TRBJ1-2; D is undetermined. Germline V gives CDR1 MNHEY, CDR2 SMNVEV (reference sequence). The germline V and J ends were trimmed by 3 bases and 6 bases, with 11 bases remaining between them. The CDR3 is made up of 13 amino acids. The CDR3 region has the DNA TGTGCCAGCAGTTTTGGGAGTGGGGATGGCTACACCTTC. This sequence encodes CASSFGSGDGYTF.

The J gene is TRBJ2-3, the V gene TRBV10-2, with D possibly matching TRBD1 (5 bases). Germline CDR1 WSHSY, CDR2 SAAADI. V was cut by 7 bases and J by 4 bases, with 15 bases left in between. The CDR3 sequence is 14 residues long. This chain's CDR3 is CASNGWQGADTQYF. CDR3 bases: TGCGCCAGCAATGGGTGGCAGGGTGCAGATACGCAGTATTTT.

This chain joins TRBV19 and TRBJ2-5; D not resolved. V was pared by 4 bases and J by 0 bases, with 6 bases between. Looked up from germline, CDR1 is LNHDA and CDR2 is SQIVND (reference sequence). The CDR3 runs to 13 residues. Here the CDR3 reads CASSTGDQETQYF. Here the CDR3 DNA reads TGTGCCAGTAGTACCGGAGACCAAGAGACCCAGTACTTC.

V is TRBV5-4 and J is TRBJ1-1, with D perhaps TRBD1 (6 bases). Germline V gene data show CDR1 as SGHNT and CDR2 as YYREEE (reference sequence). This CDR3 region has 13 residues. Trimming left V 9 bases short and J 3 bases short, with 15 bases between. CDR3 sequence (DNA): TGTGCCACAAACAATCCAGGGGACACTGAAGCTTTCTTT. This codes for CATNNPGDTEAFF.

The chain carries TRBV19 and TRBJ1-2; no definite D call. CDR1 is LNHDA and CDR2 is SQIVND in the germline V gene (reference sequence). This CDR3 is built from 15 residues. Trimming pared 3 bases from V and 0 bases from J, leaving 11 bases between. The CDR3 bases are TGTGCCAGTAGTATTCAACAGCCAACTAACTATGGCTACACCTTC. Its protein is CASSIQQPTNYGYTF.

This clone was seen once. The V and J genes are TRBV11-3 and TRBJ2-2, with 8 positions matching TRBD2. Germline assignment: CDR1 SGHNT and CDR2 YENEEA. Trimming took 2 bases from V and 4 from J; bases not matched to a gene: 15. CDR3 length equals 19 residues. CDR3 sequence reads: CASSLTLAGPPGGTGELFF. The CDR3 nucleotides read TGTGCCAGCAGCTTAACGCTAGCGGGCCCGCCCGGAGGCACCGGGGAGCTGTTTTTT.

The V and J genes are TRBV3-1 (or the pseudogene TRBV3-2) and TRBJ2-2; the D is unclear. Between the trimmed V and J ends, which lost 0 bases and 7 bases, there was a span of 9 bases. Germline assignment: CDR1 LGHDT and CDR2 YNNKEL (reference sequence). The CDR3 contains 14 residues. The CDR3 sequence: CASSQDAGGGELFF. The CDR3 DNA follows: TGTGCCAGCAGCCAAGATGCCGGTGGCGGGGAGCTGTTTTTT.